Following are 26 T cell receptor beta chains from one sample sequenced in a study of blood T cell repertoires in COVID-19. Sequenced by immunoSEQ multiplex PCR; TCRdb stores in-frame clones only, minus some. The repertoire consists of about 280,000 clones, with less than 90% occurring once and the leading ten covering approximately 14%. The sample was peripheral blood. These receptors were obtained from a woman between 65 and 79 years old with COVID-19, enrolled during active disease.

The chain employs TRBV2 and TRBJ1-2; 12 bases line up with TRBD1. J gave up 5 bases and V 6 bases, and 7 bases lay outside the gene matches. The CDR3 is 15 amino acids. Germline V CDR1 and CDR2: SNHLY, FYNNEI. As DNA, the CDR3 is TGTGCCAGCAGGCCGGGACAGGGGGCTGGATATGGCTACACCTTC. Residues: CASRPGQGAGYGYTF.

The sample holds a few counts of this clone. The chain is built from TRBV30 and TRBJ1-5; D possibly corresponds to TRBD1 (6 bases). The CDR3 has 15 residues. V was trimmed by 1 base and J by 3 bases, leaving 13 bases between them. The V gene's germline CDR1 is GTSNPN and CDR2 SVGIG (reference sequence). CDR3 residues: CAWSGGQQNNQPQHF. CDR3 coding DNA: TGTGCCTGGAGTGGAGGACAGCAAAACAATCAGCCCCAGCATTTT.

The sample holds a few counts of this clone. V gene TRBV18 combines with J gene TRBJ1-1; D perhaps matches TRBD1 (6 bases). From germline, CDR1 is KGHSH and CDR2 LQKENI. V lost 4 bases and J 2 bases, leaving 11 bases between the germline ends. This CDR3 is built from 14 residues. The CDR3, as DNA: TGTGCCAGCTCACTCCAACAGGGAAACACTGAAGCTTTCTTT. This sequence encodes CASSLQQGNTEAFF.

This sequence joins TRBV7-2 and TRBJ2-2; 11 bases agree with TRBD2. The germline gives CDR1 SGHTA, CDR2 FQGNSA. V trimming: 5 bases; J trimming: 3 bases; junction bases outside the gene matches: 5. The CDR3 contains 16 residues. CDR3 sequence: CASSGTSGGYTGELFF. The CDR3 DNA sequence: TGTGCCAGCAGCGGAACTAGCGGGGGCTACACCGGGGAGCTGTTTTTT.

On this clone: Different DNA sequences within this sample yield the same CDR3. This sequence joins TRBV7-2 and TRBJ2-7; D not resolved. This CDR3 has 11 amino acids. In germline, CDR1 is SGHTA, CDR2 FQGNSA. V lost 2 bases, J lost 4 bases, and 3 bases lay in between. The CDR3 loop reads CASSLSYEQYF. CDR3 nucleotides: TGTGCCAGCAGCTTATCTTACGAGCAGTACTTC.

The J gene is TRBJ1-2, the V gene TRBV18; TRBD1 matches at 9 bases. CDR3 size: 15 residues. CDR1 and CDR2 (germline): KGHSH, LQKENI. V was pared by 2 bases and J by 5 bases, with 6 bases of the junction left unmatched. This chain's CDR3 is CASSPAGQGNYGYTF. CDR3 DNA: TGTGCCAGCTCACCAGCGGGACAGGGTAATTATGGCTACACCTTC.

Concerning this clone itself: One junction end does not reproduce the germline sequence, and a read error may be involved. The rearrangement uses TRBV19 and TRBJ2-1, with D unresolved. Germline V gene lookup returns CDR1 LNHDA and CDR2 SQIVND (reference sequence). This CDR3 spans 14 amino acids. The CDR3 sequence: CASSIPYSNNEQFF. The CDR3 DNA reads as TGTGCCAGTAGTATACCTTACTCCAACAATGAGCAGTTCTTC.

The CDR3 is CASSLRGGAGNTIYF. CDR3 coding DNA: TGTGCCAGCAGCTTACGGGGGGGCGCAGGAAACACCATATATTTT. The chain links TRBV7-9 to TRBJ1-3; D is possibly TRBD1 (6 bases). The V gene's germline CDR1 is SEHNR and CDR2 FQNEAQ (reference sequence). V was pared by 2 bases and J by 4 bases, with 12 bases between. The CDR3 contains 15 residues.

The chain recombines TRBV5-1 with TRBJ2-1, with 9 bases matching TRBD1. CDR3 length: 15 amino acids. After removal of 3 bases from V and 2 bases from J, the junction contained 3 bases not matched to a gene. Germline V gene lookup returns CDR1 SGHRS and CDR2 YFSETQ. CDR3 bases: TGCGCCAGCAGCTGGGACAGGGAAACCTACAATGAGCAGTTCTTC. It encodes CASSWDRETYNEQFF.

The chain carries TRBV5-1 and TRBJ1-3; tentative D call: TRBD1 (5 bases). CDR3 size: 16 residues. Trimming removed 5 bases from V and 4 bases from J, with 19 bases in between. CDR1 is SGHRS and CDR2 is YFSETQ in the germline V gene. The CDR3 DNA reads TGCGCCAGCAGTTCAGTTGGGGCCCGTGCCGGAAACACCATATATTTT. It specifies CASSSVGARAGNTIYF.

This clone occurred once. The chain recombines TRBV7-3 with TRBJ2-2; TRBD1 is a possible D gene (6 bases). V lost 3 bases and J lost 0, with 14 bases in between. Germline V gene sequence: CDR1 SGHTA, CDR2 FQGTGA. This CDR3 spans 17 amino acids. CDR3 nucleotide sequence: TGTGCCAGCAGCTTTTCCGGGACACCTTCGAACACCGGGGAGCTGTTTTTT. This sequence encodes CASSFSGTPSNTGELFF. Based on the CDR3 plus reference TRBV7-3 and TRBJ2-2, the full variable domain is GAGVSQTPSNKVTEKGKYVELRCDPISGHTALYWYRQSLGQGPEFLIYFQGTGAADDSGLPNDRFFAVRPEGSVSTLKIQRTERGDSAVYLCASSFSGTPSNTGELFFGEGSRLTVL.

The chain employs TRBV15 and TRBJ1-3, with D perhaps matching TRBD1 (6 bases). There are 15 residues in the CDR3. Trimming left V 1 base short and J 4 bases short, with 11 bases between. Per the germline V gene, CDR1 is LNHNV and CDR2 is YYDKDF (reference sequence). This CDR3 is CATSRVTGQGNTIYF. The CDR3 coding sequence is TGTGCCACCAGCAGAGTCACAGGGCAAGGAAACACCATATATTTT.

The genes are TRBV7-9 and TRBJ1-6; tentative D call: TRBD1 (6 bases). Germline CDR1 SEHNR, CDR2 FQNEAQ (reference sequence). V was cut by 5 bases and J by 9 bases, with 11 bases left in between. The CDR3 sequence is 13 residues long. In DNA, the CDR3 is TGTGCCAGCAGCCGGGGGGGGGCTTCACCCCTCCACTTT. As protein: CASSRGGASPLHF.

This rearrangement joins TRBV10-3 to TRBJ2-7, with D tentatively TRBD2 (5 bases). This CDR3 is 14 amino acids long. Trimming pared 3 bases from V and 2 bases from J, leaving 11 bases between. Germline assignment: CDR1 ENHRY and CDR2 SYGVKD. The CDR3 region is CAISELVSAYEQYF. CDR3 DNA: TGTGCCATCAGTGAACTAGTGAGCGCCTACGAGCAGTACTTC.

This chain links TRBV5-5 with TRBJ2-3, with D maybe TRBD2 (6 bases). CDR3 length: 16 residues. Germline CDR1 and CDR2: SGHKS and YYEKEE (reference sequence). V lost 3 bases and J lost 3, with 17 bases in between. CDR3 protein: CASSWRGIMGTDTQYF. In DNA, the CDR3 is TGTGCCAGCAGCTGGAGGGGCATAATGGGGACAGATACGCAGTATTTT.

The J gene is TRBJ1-1, the V gene TRBV5-6; D is uncertain. This CDR3 comprises 11 residues. V lost 3 bases and J lost 8, with 8 bases in between. CDR1 SGHDT and CDR2 YYEEEE come from the germline V gene. The CDR3 is CASSSGREAFF. The CDR3 coding sequence is TGTGCCAGCAGCTCTGGCAGGGAAGCTTTCTTT.

This clone appeared a few times. V gene TRBV5-8 combines with J gene TRBJ1-1, with D hard to call. Germline V gene sequence: CDR1 SGHTS, CDR2 YDEGEE. There are 14 residues in the CDR3. The germline V and J ends were trimmed by 5 bases and 4 bases, with 15 bases remaining between them. The CDR3 DNA is TGTGCCAGCAGTCCCGGTTTCGCGAGCACTGAAGCTTTCTTT. It encodes CASSPGFASTEAFF.

J is TRBJ2-1 and V is TRBV7-8, with 8 bases identical to TRBD2. V trimming: 4 bases; J trimming: 0 bases; junction bases outside the gene matches: 8. Germline V CDR1 and CDR2: SGHVS, FQNEAQ. This CDR3 has 17 amino acids. In DNA form, the CDR3 reads TGTGCCAGCAGCTCATTCGAGCGGGGGAGCTCCTACAATGAGCAGTTCTTC. It translates to CASSSFERGSSYNEQFF.

The rearrangement joins TRBV19 to TRBJ1-5, with D uncertain. V dropped 3 bases and J dropped 7 bases, with 13 bases sitting between them. The CDR3 runs 14 residues. Per the germline V gene, CDR1 is LNHDA and CDR2 is SQIVND (reference sequence). This chain's CDR3 is CASSITGVGQPQHF. The CDR3 bases are TGTGCCAGTAGTATCACCGGGGTGGGGCAGCCCCAGCATTTT.

This clone has just one count. The rearrangement uses TRBV4-1 and TRBJ2-5; TRBD1 is a possible D gene (6 bases). V shed 1 base and J shed 4 bases, with 10 bases lying between them. The germline CDR1 and CDR2 sequences are MGHRA and YSYEKL. This CDR3 is 14 amino acids long. CDR3 nucleotide sequence: TGCGCCAGCAGCCAAGCGGGACACGGAGAGACCCAGTACTTC. It specifies CASSQAGHGETQYF.

The chain is built from TRBV6-5 and TRBJ2-7; D is unresolved. Germline CDR1 is MNHEY and CDR2 is SVGAGI. The CDR3 covers 11 residues. Trimming removed 6 bases at V and 1 base at J, with 4 bases between. The CDR3 protein is CASSPSYEQYF. CDR3 coding DNA: TGTGCCAGCAGCCCATCCTACGAGCAGTACTTC.

DNA for the CDR3: TGTGCCAGCTCAGGGGGACGGAGAGAGACCCAGTACTTC. Translating gives CASSGGRRETQYF. V is TRBV6-5 and J is TRBJ2-5; 7 bases match TRBD1. Germline loops: CDR1 MNHEY, CDR2 SVGAGI. V lost 8 bases, J lost 4 bases, and 7 bases stayed unmatched. CDR3 length: 13 residues.

This clone came up once. The chain has TRBV4-3 and TRBJ2-2; 13 bases fit TRBD2. J gave up 5 bases and V 0 bases, and 6 bases lay outside the gene matches. CDR1 LGHNA and CDR2 YSLEER come from the germline V gene. The CDR3 is 18 residues long. CDR3 coding DNA: TGCGCCAGCAGCCAAGACCGACTAGCGGGGGGATGGACCGGGGAGCTGTTTTTT. Translating it yields CASSQDRLAGGWTGELFF.

This clone was seen just once. The CDR3 nucleotides are TGTGCCAGCAGCGTAGCTGGGGGGTCTAATGAAAAACTGTTTTTT. Translation: CASSVAGGSNEKLFF. V is TRBV9 and J is TRBJ1-4; tentatively, D is TRBD1 (5 bases). Germline V gives CDR1 SGDLS, CDR2 YYNGEE. Trimming took off 0 bases at V and 3 bases at J, with 9 bases between the two ends. The CDR3 sequence is 15 residues long.

This clone has a single count. The V call is TRBV24-1, the J call TRBJ1-2; 10 bases map to TRBD1. The V gene end was trimmed by 5 bases and the J gene end by 3 bases; junction bases not matched to a gene: 5. Per the germline V gene, CDR1 is KGHDR and CDR2 is SFDVKD. The CDR3 extends over 15 amino acids. CDR3: CATSGMTGGHYGYTF. CDR3 nucleotides: TGTGCCACCAGTGGTATGACAGGGGGCCACTATGGCTACACCTTC.

The gene calls are TRBV2 and TRBJ1-1; perhaps TRBD1 as D (6 bases). The CDR3 length is 13 residues. Germline lookup yields CDR1 SNHLY and CDR2 FYNNEI. V lost 6 bases to trimming and J lost 1 base, with 9 bases between them. CDR3: CASSEQGNTEAFF. The DNA of the CDR3 is TGTGCCAGCAGCGAACAGGGGAACACTGAAGCTTTCTTT.